The 17 T cell receptor beta chains listed next were all sequenced from one sample in a study of blood T cells in healthy people across ages. With a J-beta primer mix and a sample-barcoded 5' primer, a second PCR ran roughly 6 to 11 cycles. TCRdb processed the 5' RACE reads anew with MiXCR; each CDR3 protein has one entry. The sample lists around 1,700,000 distinct CDR3 sequences; 28% were seen once. The material sequenced was blood. These receptors all come from a woman aged 25 to 39 in good health.

This chain connects TRBV11-2 to TRBJ1-4, with TRBD1 as a possible D gene (5 bases). The CDR3 runs to 16 residues. Trimming cost V 5 bases and J 5 bases, with 18 bases left between them. The germline CDR1 and CDR2 sequences are SGHAT and FQNNGV. The CDR3 bases are TGTGCCAGCAGCCAAGGGGCAGGGCGAGGGAATGAAAAACTGTTTTTT. Protein: CASSQGAGRGNEKLFF.

This rearrangement joins TRBV7-9 to TRBJ1-4; TRBD1 might be the D (5 bases). In germline, CDR1 is SEHNR, CDR2 FQNEAQ (reference sequence). The V and J ends lost 5 bases and 4 bases respectively, with 14 bases between them. The CDR3 is 15 residues long. The CDR3 DNA reads TGTGCCAGCAGCGCGCCGGGACGGATTAATGAAAAACTGTTTTTT. Residues: CASSAPGRINEKLFF.

Worth noting for this clonotype: Mismatch with germline at one junction end may stem from a read error. This chain links TRBV29-1 with TRBJ1-4; D possibly corresponds to TRBD1 (5 bases). Germline CDR1 reads SQVTM; CDR2 reads ANQGSEA. The CDR3 spans 13 residues. CDR3 residues: CSVEDREYEKRFF. The CDR3 DNA is TGCAGCGTTGAAGACAGGGAATATGAAAAACGGTTTTTT.

The chain uses TRBV7-2 and TRBJ2-3, with D unresolved. From germline, CDR1 is SGHTA and CDR2 FQGNSA. V was cut by 8 bases and J by 1 base, with 7 bases left in between. This CDR3 is built from 12 residues. CDR3 sequence (DNA): TGTGCCAGCGGTTGGGGCACAGATACGCAGTATTTT. Residues: CASGWGTDTQYF.

In DNA, the CDR3 is TGTGCCAGCACCATGGGACAACCGAACACCGGGGAGCTGTTTTTT. Protein product: CASTMGQPNTGELFF. This rearrangement joins TRBV28 to TRBJ2-2, with D possibly TRBD1 on 6 matching bases. Germline V gene sequence: CDR1 MDHEN, CDR2 SYDVKM. This CDR3 spans 15 amino acids. Trimming took off 7 bases at V and 0 bases at J, with 12 bases between the two ends.

This chain uses TRBV5-1 with TRBJ2-7; 7 positions agree with TRBD1. V shed 4 bases, J shed 12 bases, and the junction held 19 bases outside the gene matches. Germline CDR1 SGHRS, CDR2 YFSETQ. CDR3 length: 15 amino acids. The CDR3 is CASSPSPGQRLVAYF. DNA for the CDR3: TGCGCCAGCAGCCCCTCCCCGGGACAGAGACTTGTGGCGTACTTC.

The rearrangement uses TRBV2 and TRBJ1-1, with a tentative D call TRBD1 (6 bases). V lost 4 bases and J 0 bases, leaving 12 bases between the germline ends. CDR3 length equals 15 residues. CDR1 is SNHLY and CDR2 is FYNNEI in the germline V gene. The CDR3 loop is CASSGDTGMNTEAFF. The CDR3 bases are TGTGCCAGCAGTGGGGACACAGGAATGAACACTGAAGCTTTCTTT. The variable domain in full, with the rest retrieved from reference TRBV2 and TRBJ1-1, is EPEVTQTPSHQVTQMGQEVILRCVPISNHLYFYWYRQILGQKVEFLVSFYNNEISEKSEIFDDQFSVERPDGSNFTLKIRSTKLEDSAMYFCASSGDTGMNTEAFFGQGTRLTVV.

This clonotype occurred many times. V is TRBV12-3 or TRBV12-4 and J is TRBJ2-5; a weak D match, TRBD2 (5 bases). The CDR3 has 11 residues. Between the trimmed V and J ends, which lost 9 bases and 4 bases, there was a span of 9 bases. CDR3 protein: CASARGETQYF. CDR3 in DNA: TGTGCCAGTGCCCGGGGAGAGACCCAGTACTTC.

The gene calls are TRBV7-9 and TRBJ1-5; tentative D call: TRBD1 (6 bases). Germline V gives CDR1 SEHNR, CDR2 FQNEAQ (reference sequence). The CDR3 is made up of 17 amino acids. Trimming shortened V by 1 base and J by 1 base, and 14 bases separated the two germline ends. The CDR3 is CASSLVGRGMSNQPQHF. CDR3 sequence (DNA): TGTGCCAGCAGCTTAGTCGGTAGGGGGATGAGCAATCAGCCCCAGCATTTT.

This clonotype was counted between two and nine times. The rearrangement joins TRBV10-3 to TRBJ2-3, with 10 bases identical to TRBD1. The germline CDR1 and CDR2 sequences are ENHRY and SYGVKD. CDR3 length: 15 residues. V gave up 6 bases and J gave up 5 bases; unmatched junction bases: 8. As DNA, the CDR3 is TGTGCCATCAGCCCCGGGACAGGGGAGAGAGATACGCAGTATTTT. It encodes CAISPGTGERDTQYF.

The chain uses TRBV5-1 and TRBJ2-1; D is ambiguous. In germline, CDR1 is SGHRS, CDR2 YFSETQ. V dropped 2 bases and J dropped 5 bases, with 11 bases sitting between them. The CDR3 consists of 14 residues. The CDR3 DNA sequence: TGCGCCAGCAGCTTAATCCAGGTAAACAATGAGCAGTTCTTC. Protein: CASSLIQVNNEQFF.

Comment on this clonotype: This sequence may be a read error, since a much larger clone differs from it by one base. This chain uses TRBV27 with TRBJ2-1; D gene ambiguous. Germline assignment: CDR1 MNHEY and CDR2 SMNVEV (reference sequence). The CDR3 sequence is 14 residues long. The CDR3 sequence: CACSPRQPPLEQFF. Written as DNA, the CDR3 is TGTGCCTGCAGCCCTCGCCAACCTCCCCTTGAGCAGTTCTTC.

The table lists this clonotype with a few counts. This chain links TRBV5-1 with TRBJ2-6, with D perhaps matching TRBD1 or TRBD2 (5 bases each). CDR3 length equals 19 residues. V was trimmed by 0 bases and J by 2 bases, leaving 18 bases between them. CDR1 and CDR2 from the germline V gene are SGHRS and YFSETQ. CDR3 sequence reads: CASSLVYWDPNTGANVLTF. CDR3 nucleotides: TGCGCCAGCAGCTTGGTATATTGGGACCCCAACACTGGGGCCAACGTCCTGACTTTC.

V usage is TRBV9 and J usage is TRBJ1-2; D uncertain. V was pared by 0 bases and J by 4 bases, with 10 bases between. The length of the CDR3 is 14 residues. Per germline, CDR1 SGDLS and CDR2 YYNGEE. This CDR3 reads CASSVGDRGYGYTF. Written as DNA, the CDR3 is TGTGCCAGCAGCGTAGGTGACCGAGGCTATGGCTACACCTTC.

V gene TRBV20-1 combines with J gene TRBJ1-1; no definite D call. CDR3 length: 11 residues. From germline, CDR1 is DFQATT and CDR2 SNEGSKA (reference sequence). Deletions cut 6 bases from V and 8 bases from J, with 13 bases between. The chain's CDR3 is CSAKVQQEAFF. The DNA for the CDR3 is TGCAGTGCGAAGGTACAACAGGAAGCTTTCTTT.

This clonotype occurred a few times. This chain joins TRBV5-1 and TRBJ2-7; D not certain. The V gene's germline CDR1 is SGHRS and CDR2 YFSETQ. The CDR3 length is 15 residues. Trimming removed 5 bases at V and 0 bases at J, with 15 bases between. Here the CDR3 reads CASREVAALSYEQYF. Here the CDR3 DNA reads TGCGCCAGCAGGGAAGTGGCGGCCCTCTCCTACGAGCAGTACTTC.

This clonotype has only one observation. The chain's CDR3 is CASSLSRGFDTEAFF. The CDR3 DNA reads as TGCGCCAGCAGCTTATCACGGGGGTTCGACACTGAAGCTTTCTTT. The chain joins TRBV5-1 to TRBJ1-1, with D maybe TRBD1 (5 bases). There are 15 residues in the CDR3. Trimming took off 2 bases at V and 3 bases at J, with 14 bases between the two ends. Germline V gives CDR1 SGHRS, CDR2 YFSETQ.